This T cell receptor (beta chain) was found in a study of low-dose radiotherapy and immunotherapy resistance in tumors. Germline CDR1 is MNHNS and CDR2 is SASEGT. The CDR3 length is 14 residues. V was shortened by 1 base and J by 7 bases, with 14 bases between the two germline ends. Covering alpha and beta chains, TRAV- and TRBV-specific primers were used for the first-strand cDNA. For amplifying TCRs, the PCR ran for around 20 cycles with Phusion, which was used together with a constant-region primer and the adapter on the V primers. A single record per CDR3 protein comes from TCRdb applying MiXCR to the reads. The sample has under 70,000 distinct CDR3 sequences, around 23% seen once; the top ten hold 6.5% to 8%. The time point is: after trial treatment. Treatment here: LDRT plus nivolumab, ipilimumab, low-dose cyclophosphamide and aspirin (RACIN trial). This clonotype was seen repeatedly, ten times or more.

The sequenced sample was PBMCs, obtained after low-dose radiotherapy plus immunotherapy. The TCR comes from a male donor with prostate cancer. The J gene is TRBJ2-7, the V gene TRBV6-1; TRBD1 might be the D (5 bases). Here the CDR3 reads CASSEDVSGREQYF. CDR3 coding DNA: TGTGCCAGCAGTGAAGATGTATCAGGGCGGGAGCAGTACTTC.